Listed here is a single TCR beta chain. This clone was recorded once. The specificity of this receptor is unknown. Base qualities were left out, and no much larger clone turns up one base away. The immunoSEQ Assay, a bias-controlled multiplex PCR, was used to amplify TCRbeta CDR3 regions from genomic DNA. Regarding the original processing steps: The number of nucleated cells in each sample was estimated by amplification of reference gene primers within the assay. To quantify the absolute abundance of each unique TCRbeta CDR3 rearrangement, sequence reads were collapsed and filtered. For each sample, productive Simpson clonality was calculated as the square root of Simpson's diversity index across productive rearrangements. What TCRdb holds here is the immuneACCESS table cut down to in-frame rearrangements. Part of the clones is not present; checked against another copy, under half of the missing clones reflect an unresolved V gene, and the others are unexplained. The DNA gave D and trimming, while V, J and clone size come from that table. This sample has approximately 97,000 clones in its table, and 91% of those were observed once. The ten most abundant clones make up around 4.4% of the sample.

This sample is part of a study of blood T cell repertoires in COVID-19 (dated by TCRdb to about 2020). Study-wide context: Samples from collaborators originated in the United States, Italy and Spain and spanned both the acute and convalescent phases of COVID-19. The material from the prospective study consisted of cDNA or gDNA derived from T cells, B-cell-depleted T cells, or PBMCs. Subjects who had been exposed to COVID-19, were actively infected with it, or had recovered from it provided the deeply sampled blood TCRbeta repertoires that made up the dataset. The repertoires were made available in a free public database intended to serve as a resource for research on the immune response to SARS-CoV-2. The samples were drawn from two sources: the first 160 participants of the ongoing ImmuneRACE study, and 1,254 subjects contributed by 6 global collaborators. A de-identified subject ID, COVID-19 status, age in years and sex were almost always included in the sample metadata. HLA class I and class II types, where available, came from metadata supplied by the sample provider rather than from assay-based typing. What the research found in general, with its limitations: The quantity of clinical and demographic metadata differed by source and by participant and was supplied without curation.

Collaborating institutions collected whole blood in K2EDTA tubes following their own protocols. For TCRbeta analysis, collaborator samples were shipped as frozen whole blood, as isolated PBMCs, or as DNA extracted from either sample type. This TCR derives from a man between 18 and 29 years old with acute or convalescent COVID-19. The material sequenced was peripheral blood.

The nucleotides read TGTGCCAGCACCTTTAGTAGACCGGGACAGGGTCACTATAATTCACCCCTCCACTTT. This yields the protein CASTFSRPGQGHYNSPLHF. In this chain, TRBV5-8 is recombined with TRBJ1-6, and 9 bases in between align with TRBD1. The germline V gene gives CDR1 as SGHTS and CDR2 as YDEGEE. Trimmed from V: 6 bases; trimmed from J: 3 bases; junction bases lacking a gene match: 16. Reading from cysteine to phenylalanine, the CDR3 counts 19 amino acids. Here the CDR3 DNA is all that survives: 57 bases in frame from base 1.